This T cell receptor beta chain was retrieved from a study of T cells in Graves' hyperthyroidism and ophthalmopathy. Study observations and caveats: Most clonotypes expanded in the thyroid (above 0.001) were also present in blood.

The germline V gene has CDR1 SNHLY and CDR2 FYNNEI. The CDR3 runs 10 residues. Trimming took off 7 bases at V and 7 bases at J, with 8 bases between the two ends. Diagnosis of hyperthyroidism was new in patients aged 18 to 65, and its duration was under 2 months. The study left out patients who had uncontrolled infection, other autoimmune disease, pregnancy or lactation. Orbital computed tomography, thyroid ultrasound, serum thyroxine and TRAb, and clinical symptoms together informed the diagnoses. This clonotype was observed at least ten times. The antigen is unknown. Amplification yielded TCR beta CDR3 regions, with RNA transcripts as the source. First-round RT-PCR targeting the TCR CDR3 was performed with the HTBI primer set. TCRdb called the multiplex PCR reads again in MiXCR, with one record for every CDR3 protein. Here the sample spans about 540,000 distinct CDR3 sequences, roughly 46% being singletons.

The chain employs TRBV2 and TRBJ2-7; D might be TRBD1 (6 bases). This receptor was identified in a woman aged 18-29 years with Graves' hyperthyroidism. The sample taken for sequencing was peripheral blood or thyroid tissue (not recorded which). CDR3 sequence: CASMGAEQYF. CDR3 sequence (DNA): TGTGCCAGCATGGGGGCAGAGCAGTACTTC. The variable domain in full, completed from reference TRBV2 and TRBJ2-7, reads EPEVTQTPSHQVTQMGQEVILRCVPISNHLYFYWYRQILGQKVEFLVSFYNNEISEKSEIFDDQFSVERPDGSNFTLKIRSTKLEDSAMYFCASMGAEQYFGPGTRLTVT.